A single sample is the source of the 12 T cell receptor beta chains below, sequenced in a study of identical twins. TCRdb independently ran MiXCR on the 5' RACE reads; one entry per CDR3 protein. The data contain 690,000 or so distinct CDR3 sequences, 8.5% to 9% of them singletons. The same data also went into a second study, on yellow fever vaccine responses in identical twins.

The sample taken for sequencing was PBMCs. These receptors all come from a woman between 18 and 30 years old in good health.

In this sample, this clonotype turned up a few times. The chain couples TRBV20-1 to TRBJ2-7; 7 nucleotides line up with TRBD2. The V segment lost 2 bases and the J segment 9 bases; nucleotides outside the gene matches: 7. This CDR3 is built from 12 residues. Germline CDR1 reads DFQATT; CDR2 reads SNEGSKA (reference sequence). The CDR3 coding sequence is TGCAGTGCTAGACAGGGTGGCGGGGGGCAGTACTTC. Translated, it gives CSARQGGGGQYF.

The gene calls are TRBV19 and TRBJ1-2, with a weak D call TRBD1 (6 bases). Germline CDR1 reads LNHDA; CDR2 reads SQIVND (reference sequence). This CDR3 has 11 residues. V was pared by 7 bases and J by 7 bases, with 10 bases between. CDR3 amino acids: CASTAGAGYTF. The CDR3 coding sequence is TGTGCCAGTACGGCAGGGGCTGGCTACACCTTC.

Ten or more counts support this clonotype. The chain couples TRBV4-3 to TRBJ2-2, with D unclear. V gave up 2 bases and J gave up 3 bases, with 13 bases separating them. The V gene's germline CDR1 is LGHNA and CDR2 YSLEER. The CDR3 runs 16 residues. The CDR3 DNA is TGCGCCAGCAGCCAAAGGGCCTTTTCGGACACCGGGGAGCTGTTTTTT. It codes for CASSQRAFSDTGELFF.

The table lists this clonotype with many counts. The V gene is TRBV11-3, the J gene TRBJ2-2; the D gene could be TRBD1 or TRBD2 (5 bases each). The V gene lost 5 bases and the J gene lost 0 bases, with 13 bases spanning the gap. The germline CDR1 and CDR2 sequences are SGHNT and YENEEA. CDR3 size: 16 residues. The CDR3 sequence is CASSLQGPANTGELFF. As DNA, the CDR3 is TGTGCCAGCAGCCTCCAGGGACCCGCGAACACCGGGGAGCTGTTTTTT. Full variable domain (remainder filled in from reference TRBV11-3 and TRBJ2-2): EAGVVQSPRYKIIEKKQPVAFWCNPISGHNTLYWYLQNLGQGPELLIRYENEEAVDDSQLPKDRFSAERLKGVDSTLKIQPAELGDSAVYLCASSLQGPANTGELFFGEGSRLTVL.

Many counts were recorded for this clonotype. The V call is TRBV7-2, the J call TRBJ2-1; tentatively, D is TRBD1 or TRBD2 (5 bases each). The germline gives CDR1 SGHTA, CDR2 FQGNSA. Trimming removed 5 bases from V and 10 bases from J, with 21 bases in between. The CDR3 runs 15 residues. The CDR3 here is CASSERDRLQREQFF. The CDR3 DNA is TGTGCCAGCAGCGAAAGGGACCGCCTCCAAAGGGAGCAGTTCTTC.

The rearrangement joins TRBV27 to TRBJ2-7; 11 bases line up with TRBD2. The germline V gene has CDR1 MNHEY and CDR2 SMNVEV (reference sequence). V was pared by 4 bases and J by 5 bases, with 13 bases of the junction left unmatched. The CDR3 consists of 17 residues. DNA for the CDR3: TGTGCCAGCAGTTCATTTCGACTAGCGGGAACTCGGGACGAGCAGTACTTC. This translates into CASSSFRLAGTRDEQYF.

The chain links TRBV15 to TRBJ2-1; unclear D gene. The CDR3 is made up of 13 amino acids. Trimming removed 1 base from V and 4 bases from J, with 5 bases in between. CDR1 is LNHNV and CDR2 is YYDKDF in the germline V gene (reference sequence). CDR3 bases: TGTGCCACCAGCAGAGCCCGGTACAATGAGCAGTTCTTC. This gives the protein CATSRARYNEQFF. Full variable domain (missing parts from reference TRBV15 and TRBJ2-1): DAMVIQNPRYQVTQFGKPVTLSCSQTLNHNVMYWYQQKSSQAPKLLFHYYDKDFNNEADTPDNFQSRRPNTSFCFLDIRSPGLGDTAMYLCATSRARYNEQFFGPGTRLTVL.

This chain joins TRBV5-1 and TRBJ1-3, with TRBD1 as a possible D gene (5 bases). Germline V gene data show CDR1 as SGHRS and CDR2 as YFSETQ. The CDR3 loop spans 16 amino acids. The V and J ends lost 4 bases and 0 bases respectively, with 14 bases between them. In nucleotides, the CDR3 is TGCGCCAGCAGCCTGTCGCAGGGCTTCTCTGGAAACACCATATATTTT. This sequence encodes CASSLSQGFSGNTIYF.

This clonotype was counted only a few times. The chain combines TRBV6-5 with TRBJ2-1, with TRBD1 matching over 10 bases. The germline V gene has CDR1 MNHEY and CDR2 SVGAGI. CDR3 length: 15 amino acids. The junction had 7 bases not matched to a gene; V was cut back by 2 bases and J by 9 bases. CDR3 bases: TGTGCCAGCAGTTACGGGGGGACAGGGGCACGTGAGCAGTTCTTC. Encoded protein: CASSYGGTGAREQFF.

Note on this clonotype: One junction end disagrees with the germline gene, perhaps due to a read error. The genes are TRBV27 and TRBJ2-1; possible D gene TRBD2, 6 bases. The CDR3 covers 16 residues. In germline, CDR1 is MNHEY, CDR2 SMNVEV (reference sequence). Here the CDR3 reads CTSSLLADSSYNEQFF. The DNA for the CDR3 is TGCACCAGCAGTTTATTAGCGGATTCCTCCTACAATGAGCAGTTCTTC.

This clonotype occurred many times. The rearrangement joins TRBV3-1 to TRBJ2-7; D remains unclear. The CDR3 sequence is 14 residues long. The V and J ends lost 4 bases and 0 bases respectively, with 10 bases between them. From germline, CDR1 is LGHDT and CDR2 YNNKEL (reference sequence). The CDR3 here is CASSRVYNSYEQYF. The CDR3 DNA reads as TGTGCCAGCAGCCGGGTGTACAACTCCTACGAGCAGTACTTC.

This clonotype was counted between two and nine times. The chain uses TRBV7-2 and TRBJ2-1, with TRBD2 matching 8 bases. This CDR3 region has 15 residues. Germline V gene sequence: CDR1 SGHTA, CDR2 FQGNSA. V shed 1 base, J shed 4 bases, and the junction held 3 bases outside the gene matches. The CDR3 loop is CASSLERGLYNEQFF. The DNA of the CDR3 is TGTGCCAGCAGCTTAGAGCGGGGGCTGTACAATGAGCAGTTCTTC. Combining the CDR3 with reference TRBV7-2 and TRBJ2-1 gives the whole variable domain GAGVSQSPSNKVTEKGKDVELRCDPISGHTALYWYRQSLGQGLEFLIYFQGNSAPDKSGLPSDRFSAERTGGSVSTLTIQRTQQEDSAVYLCASSLERGLYNEQFFGPGTRLTVL.